The clone carrying this T cell receptor (beta chain) showed up many times. Its target is not known. This specimen belongs to a study of human T cells and chemical hapten exposure. The wider study: While the approximately 23-week study was under way, patients received diphenylcyclopropenone on the scalp every week. The upper back received 0.01% DPC by patch testing, with results read at 6 days. Per-sample TCR yield variability stemmed mainly from small pooled library volume differences.

Study-wide results and caveats: DPC sensitization did not alter TCRs above 1 in 1000 frequency.

Noted time point: patch test 2, 6 weeks after DPC sensitization. Treatment indicated: therapeutic diphenylcyclopropenone sensitization with weekly scalp DPC. With 4 bases clipped from V and 2 bases from J, the junction kept 8 bases outside the gene matches. In germline, CDR1 is SNHLY, CDR2 FYNNEI. The length of the CDR3 is 16 residues. TCRdb fed the RACE reads into MiXCR, producing one record per CDR3 protein. In the table there are tens of thousands of distinct CDR3 sequences, 8% to 9.5% of which are singletons. This material consisted of whole blood, taken in connection with sensitization to the hapten diphenylcyclopropenone (DPC). This receptor was obtained from a woman between 35 and 50 years old with alopecia areata. Some clones in this sample may be carry-over from other donors' samples. The genes are TRBV2 and TRBJ2-3; 8 nucleotides align to TRBD2. The DNA for the CDR3 is TGTGCCAGCAGTGTAGATGGCGGGGGGTTCACAGATACGCAGTATTTT. This translates into CASSVDGGGFTDTQYF.